The 31 T cell receptor beta chains given below trace back to one sample, sequenced in a study of blood T cell repertoires in COVID-19. Repertoires were generated with immunoSEQ multiplex PCR, while TCRdb's copy carries only in-frame clones and drops some. The table has some 250,000 clones, over 80% seen once. Input material: peripheral blood. The receptors were gathered from a man aged 35-49 years with acute or convalescent COVID-19.

The chain recombines TRBV5-4 with TRBJ2-7; D may be TRBD2 (5 bases). The germline V and J ends were trimmed by 3 bases and 6 bases, with 16 bases remaining between them. This CDR3 contains 14 residues. Germline V lookup: CDR1 SGHNT, CDR2 YYREEE (reference sequence). In nucleotides, the CDR3 is TGTGCCAGCAGCTCCGGACTGAGCGAAGGCGAGCAGTACTTC. This translates into CASSSGLSEGEQYF.

V gene TRBV7-9 combines with J gene TRBJ2-1; D call uncertain. With 8 bases removed from V and 8 bases from J, the gap between germline ends came to 22 bases. Per germline, CDR1 SEHNR and CDR2 FQNEAQ (reference sequence). The CDR3 consists of 15 residues. CDR3 region: CASQPQLRIKDEQFF. The CDR3 DNA reads as TGTGCCAGCCAACCACAGCTTAGAATAAAGGATGAGCAGTTCTTC. The full variable domain, with the rest looked up from reference TRBV7-9 and TRBJ2-1, is DTGVSQNPRHKITKRGQNVTFRCDPISEHNRLYWYRQTLGQGPEFLTYFQNEAQLEKSRLLSDRFSAERPKGSFSTLEIQRTEQGDSAMYLCASQPQLRIKDEQFFGPGTRLTVL.

The chain carries TRBV3-1 (or the pseudogene TRBV3-2) and TRBJ2-6, with 7 positions matching TRBD1. With V trimmed by 8 bases and J by 0 bases, 7 bases remained unmatched. Germline CDR1 reads LGHDT; CDR2 reads YNNKEL (reference sequence). The CDR3 runs 16 residues. The DNA of the CDR3 is TGTGCCAGCCGAGGACAGGCCCTCTCTGGGGCCAACGTCCTGACTTTC. It is translated as CASRGQALSGANVLTF.

A single count supports this clone. This sequence joins TRBV12-5 and TRBJ2-5, with 8 bases matching TRBD1. This CDR3 spans 13 amino acids. Trimming at V came to 6 bases and at J to 2 bases, leaving 2 bases not matched to a gene. CDR1 LGHNT and CDR2 FRNRAP come from the germline V gene. The CDR3 spells CASGQGDQETQYF. DNA of the CDR3: TGTGCTAGTGGACAGGGGGATCAAGAGACCCAGTACTTC.

The V and J genes are TRBV27 and TRBJ1-1; D ambiguous. The ends were cut back, 8 bases at V and 1 base at J, with 14 bases in the middle. Germline V gene data show CDR1 as MNHEY and CDR2 as SMNVEV (reference sequence). The length of the CDR3 is 14 residues. The CDR3 DNA follows: TGTGCCAGCCTACCGCACGGTTGGAACACTGAAGCTTTCTTT. It codes for CASLPHGWNTEAFF.

The chain combines TRBV30 with TRBJ2-3, with a tentative D call TRBD2 (5 bases). The CDR3 consists of 16 residues. Trimming removed 0 bases from V and 2 bases from J, with 15 bases in between. Germline CDR1 is GTSNPN and CDR2 is SVGIG (reference sequence). The CDR3 DNA follows: TGTGCCTGGAGTGTTCCCCGGACGGGGAACACAGATACGCAGTATTTT. This encodes CAWSVPRTGNTDTQYF.

This sequence joins TRBV7-8 and TRBJ2-1; TRBD2 matches at 12 bases. CDR3 size: 15 residues. CDR1 SGHVS and CDR2 FQNEAQ come from the germline V gene. Losses at the gene ends were 1 base for V and 12 bases for J; bases not matched to a gene: 7. This CDR3 reads CASSLGTSGIFGQFF. The CDR3 DNA sequence: TGTGCCAGCAGCTTAGGGACTAGCGGGATTTTTGGGCAGTTCTTC.

This clone was detected only a few times. This chain uses TRBV6-5 with TRBJ2-2; a possible D gene is TRBD1 (6 bases). This CDR3 spans 16 amino acids. The ends were cut back, 2 bases at V and 5 bases at J, with 15 bases in the middle. Germline V gives CDR1 MNHEY, CDR2 SVGAGI. CDR3 bases: TGTGCCAGCAGTTACGTAGGGGGATTCCGGACCGGGGAGCTGTTTTTT. Amino acid sequence: CASSYVGGFRTGELFF.

The chain couples TRBV10-3 to TRBJ2-4; no clear D. CDR1 and CDR2 from the germline V gene are ENHRY and SYGVKD. This CDR3 region has 10 residues. V lost 7 bases to trimming and J lost 13 bases, with 11 bases between them. The CDR3: CAITSVLQYF. The CDR3 bases are TGTGCCATCACTTCGGTGCTACAGTACTTC.

The V call is TRBV10-1, the J call TRBJ2-1; 11 nucleotides match TRBD2. V dropped 10 bases and J dropped 6; count of bases not matched to a gene: 11. This CDR3 contains 15 residues. Germline V gives CDR1 WNHNN, CDR2 SYGVQD (reference sequence). DNA for the CDR3: TGCGCCACCTCCCGTTCGACTAGCGGGGTCAATGAGCAGTTCTTC. This translates into CATSRSTSGVNEQFF.

This clone was counted a single time. The J gene is TRBJ2-1, the V gene TRBV2; tentatively, D is TRBD1 (6 bases). This CDR3 contains 14 residues. Trimming removed 0 bases at V and 8 bases at J, with 11 bases between. CDR1 and CDR2 from the germline V gene are SNHLY and FYNNEI. CDR3 nucleotide sequence: TGTGCCAGCAGTGAAGCCCGACAGGTATATGAGCAGTTCTTC. It yields the protein CASSEARQVYEQFF.

The chain links TRBV24-1 to TRBJ2-3; D not resolved. The CDR3 length is 13 residues. The germline V gene has CDR1 KGHDR and CDR2 SFDVKD. Trimming removed 4 bases at V and 3 bases at J, with 7 bases between. CDR3 DNA: TGTGCCACCAGTGAGCCGGTAACAGATACGCAGTATTTT. Residues: CATSEPVTDTQYF.

The sample holds a few counts of this clone. This chain connects TRBV30 to TRBJ1-5, with a possible D match to TRBD1 (6 bases). V gave up 0 bases and J gave up 4 bases, with 13 bases separating them. The CDR3 extends over 15 amino acids. Germline-derived CDR1 and CDR2 are GTSNPN and SVGIG (reference sequence). CDR3 DNA sequence: TGTGCCTGGAGTGTGAGGGGGACACCTAATCAGCCCCAGCATTTT. It specifies CAWSVRGTPNQPQHF.

This clone was seen a single time. The J gene is TRBJ1-5, the V gene TRBV3-1 (or the pseudogene TRBV3-2), with 8 bases fitting TRBD1. CDR1 is LGHDT and CDR2 is YNNKEL in the germline V gene (reference sequence). V shed 4 bases and J 6 bases; nucleotides not matched to a gene: 5. The CDR3 is 14 residues long. The CDR3 sequence is CASSLSDRVQPQHF. CDR3 sequence (DNA): TGTGCCAGCAGCCTTTCGGACAGGGTTCAGCCCCAGCATTTT.

The V and J genes are TRBV18 and TRBJ1-2; D uncertain. V lost 2 bases to trimming and J lost 7 bases, with 11 bases between them. This CDR3 is 13 amino acids long. Per germline, CDR1 KGHSH and CDR2 LQKENI. The CDR3 here is CASSPERAGGYTF. In DNA, the CDR3 is TGTGCCAGCTCACCAGAGAGAGCTGGTGGCTACACCTTC.

CDR3 sequence: CSVGGLGGVGTDTQYF. Written as DNA, the CDR3 is TGCAGCGTTGGGGGCCTAGGCGGGGTCGGCACAGATACGCAGTATTTT. The rearrangement joins TRBV29-1 to TRBJ2-3; a possible D gene is TRBD2 (6 bases). Germline CDR1 reads SQVTM; CDR2 reads ANQGSEA. V was shortened by 4 bases and J by 1 base, with 18 bases between the two germline ends. This CDR3 comprises 16 residues.

The chain links TRBV7-2 to TRBJ1-5; D is possibly TRBD1 (6 bases). The V end lost 4 bases, the J end lost 4 bases, and 14 bases lay between the germline ends. CDR3 length: 15 residues. Looked up from germline, CDR1 is SGHTA and CDR2 is FQGNSA. This CDR3 is CASSSTSGQNQPQHF. The CDR3, as DNA: TGTGCCAGCAGCTCCACCTCGGGACAAAATCAGCCCCAGCATTTT.

Only a few counts were recorded for this clone. The rearrangement links TRBV11-2 to TRBJ1-3; TRBD1 agrees at 7 bases. Germline CDR1 is SGHAT and CDR2 is FQNNGV. Trimming took 2 bases from V and 2 from J; bases not matched to a gene: 0. This CDR3 comprises 14 residues. The CDR3 here is CASSLTGAGNTIYF. CDR3 nucleotides: TGTGCCAGCAGCTTAACAGGGGCTGGAAACACCATATATTTT.

The rearrangement joins TRBV7-8 to TRBJ1-2; 11 bases are shared with TRBD1. This CDR3 has 17 amino acids. Germline loops: CDR1 SGHVS, CDR2 FQNEAQ. J was trimmed by 6 bases and V by 5 bases; bases with no gene match: 14. CDR3 nucleotides: TGTGCCAGCAGCGAAGGTTTTATCGCGGGACAGGGGGATGGCTACACCTTC. Protein sequence: CASSEGFIAGQGDGYTF.

The chain recombines TRBV2 with TRBJ2-2, with a tentative D call TRBD2 (5 bases). Trimming took off 6 bases at V and 6 bases at J, with 14 bases between the two ends. Germline CDR1 is SNHLY and CDR2 is FYNNEI. The CDR3 sequence is 14 residues long. DNA for the CDR3: TGTGCCAGCAGGGTAGCGATGGGCGCCGGGGAGCTGTTTTTT. Amino acid sequence: CASRVAMGAGELFF.

The chain is built from TRBV7-2 and TRBJ1-1; D call uncertain. Germline V lookup: CDR1 SGHTA, CDR2 FQGNSA. The length of the CDR3 is 13 residues. V lost 5 bases and J 7 bases, leaving 14 bases between the germline ends. This CDR3 reads CASSIGRYLEAFF. The CDR3 DNA follows: TGTGCCAGCAGCATCGGGAGGTATCTTGAAGCTTTCTTT. The full variable domain, in which reference TRBV7-2 and TRBJ1-1 provide the parts outside the CDR3, is GAGVSQSPSNKVTEKGKDVELRCDPISGHTALYWYRQSLGQGLEFLIYFQGNSAPDKSGLPSDRFSAERTGGSVSTLTIQRTQQEDSAVYLCASSIGRYLEAFFGQGTRLTVV.

This clone was counted once. The gene calls are TRBV29-1 and TRBJ2-2; a weak D match, TRBD1 (6 bases). V shed 7 bases and J shed 4 bases, with 19 bases lying between them. The CDR3 consists of 15 residues. Germline V gene data show CDR1 as SQVTM and CDR2 as ANQGSEA. DNA for the CDR3: TGCAGCGCATATTCCCCGACAGGAACCACCGGGGAGCTGTTTTTT. Protein: CSAYSPTGTTGELFF.

The chain employs TRBV30 and TRBJ2-7, with 10 bases matching TRBD2. CDR1 and CDR2 (germline): GTSNPN, SVGIG (reference sequence). Trimming at V came to 2 bases and at J to 6 bases, leaving 7 bases not matched to a gene. This CDR3 is 14 amino acids long. CDR3 in amino acids: CAWSLLAGTSEQYF. In DNA form, the CDR3 reads TGTGCCTGGAGTTTACTAGCGGGGACCTCCGAGCAGTACTTC.

This chain uses TRBV7-3 with TRBJ1-2; 7 nucleotides align to TRBD1. The CDR3 loop spans 13 amino acids. Germline V CDR1 and CDR2: SGHTA, FQGTGA. V dropped 5 bases and J dropped 6; count of bases not matched to a gene: 6. CDR3 nucleotide sequence: TGTGCCAGCAGCGCTCAGGGGGTCGATGGCTACACCTTC. Its translation: CASSAQGVDGYTF. The full variable domain, completed using reference TRBV7-3 and TRBJ1-2, is GAGVSQTPSNKVTEKGKYVELRCDPISGHTALYWYRQSLGQGPEFLIYFQGTGAADDSGLPNDRFFAVRPEGSVSTLKIQRTERGDSAVYLCASSAQGVDGYTFGSGTRLTVV.

For the CDR3, the DNA is TGCGCCAGCAGCCCCTCTAGGACAGGGAACACCGGGGAGCTGTTTTTT. Its translation is CASSPSRTGNTGELFF. The rearrangement joins TRBV5-1 to TRBJ2-2; TRBD1 matches at 7 bases. Trimming at V came to 4 bases and at J to 1 base, leaving 7 bases not matched to a gene. The CDR3 runs 16 residues. CDR1 is SGHRS, CDR2 YFSETQ, per germline.

This clone has just a few counts. CDR3 coding DNA: TGTGCCGCATCTCCGGGTGGAGAGACCCAGTACTTC. Amino acid sequence: CAASPGGETQYF. The rearrangement joins TRBV19 to TRBJ2-5, with no clear D. CDR3 length: 12 residues. Trimming removed 11 bases from V and 4 bases from J, with 14 bases in between. The germline V gene encodes CDR1 LNHDA and CDR2 SQIVND (reference sequence).

The gene calls are TRBV12-1 and TRBJ2-1; the table's D call of TRBD1 was not tested on the DNA. TRBV12-1 is a known pseudogene. The CDR3 spans 19 residues. The CDR3 here is CASSLRRDSPHVPYNEQFF. For the CDR3, the DNA is TGTGCCAGCAGCCTACGGCGCGACAGCCCGCATGTTCCCTACAATGAGCAGTTCTTC.

This sequence joins TRBV25-1 and TRBJ1-1; no firm D call. Germline-derived CDR1 and CDR2 are MGHDK and SYGVNS. Trimming cost V 4 bases and J 1 base, with 7 bases left between them. This CDR3 comprises 13 residues. The DNA for the CDR3 is TGTGCCAGCAGTGCTACGGGGAACACTGAAGCTTTCTTT. Its protein is CASSATGNTEAFF.

As regards this clone: The DNA is omitted, as the CDR3 cannot be located on it reliably, and the CDR3 follows TCRdb's listing. The chain uses TRBV5-6 and TRBJ1-2; the D call TRBD1 from the table was never checked on the DNA. Per the germline V gene, CDR1 is SGHDT and CDR2 is YYEEEE. From its first to its last residue, the CDR3 has 12 amino acids. This chain's CDR3 is CASSLDWADGTF.

The rearrangement links TRBV3-1 (or the pseudogene TRBV3-2) to TRBJ1-1; unclear D gene. The length of the CDR3 is 13 residues. Germline V lookup: CDR1 LGHDT, CDR2 YNNKEL (reference sequence). The V and J ends lost 1 base and 8 bases respectively, with 11 bases between them. CDR3 in amino acids: CASSQVYGEEAFF. CDR3 nucleotides: TGTGCCAGCAGCCAAGTCTATGGGGAGGAAGCTTTCTTT.

V and J are TRBV19 and TRBJ2-3; 8 nucleotides line up with TRBD2. The CDR3 totals 15 residues. Germline values: CDR1 LNHDA, CDR2 SQIVND (reference sequence). Trimming cost V 6 bases and J 3 bases; bases outside gene matches: 8. In nucleotides, the CDR3 is TGTGCCAGTAGCCTGCGGGAGGTGAGGACAGATACGCAGTATTTT. Encoded protein: CASSLREVRTDTQYF.